Shown below are 21 T cell receptor beta chains from a single sample sequenced in a study of blood T cell repertoires in COVID-19. Here immunoSEQ multiplex PCR was the method, and the copy in TCRdb shows in-frame clones only, minus some. This sample has 190,000 or so clones, with about 86% found just once. The sequenced sample consisted of PBMCs or T cells enriched from blood (not recorded which). These TCRs come from a woman aged 25 to 45 who had been exposed to COVID-19.

This rearrangement joins TRBV30 to TRBJ1-5, with D unresolved. The CDR3 has 12 residues. Germline values: CDR1 GTSNPN, CDR2 SVGIG (reference sequence). Between the trimmed V and J ends, which lost 1 base and 7 bases, there was a span of 8 bases. The CDR3 loop reads CAWSAGEQPQHF. The CDR3 nucleotides read TGTGCCTGGAGTGCGGGAGAGCAGCCCCAGCATTTT. Full variable domain (outside the CDR3, taken from reference TRBV30 and TRBJ1-5): SQTIHQWPATLVQPVGSPLSLECTVEGTSNPNLYWYRQAAGRGLQLLFYSVGIGQISSEVPQNLSASRPQDRQFILSSKKLLLSDSGFYLCAWSAGEQPQHFGDGTRLSIL.

This rearrangement joins TRBV12-3 or TRBV12-4 to TRBJ1-2; 8 bases map to TRBD1. The CDR3 has 13 residues. V lost 3 bases to trimming and J lost 6 bases; unmatched junction nucleotides: 3. CDR3 bases: TGTGCCAGCAGTTTTGGACAGGGCAATGGCTACACCTTC. Protein sequence: CASSFGQGNGYTF.

The chain has TRBV7-2 and TRBJ1-4, with a weak D call TRBD1 (6 bases). Trimming shortened V by 5 bases and J by 7 bases, and 14 bases separated the two germline ends. The germline gives CDR1 SGHTA, CDR2 FQGNSA. This CDR3 has 14 amino acids. The CDR3 region is CASSPQGRSEKLFF. CDR3 in DNA: TGTGCCAGCAGCCCACAGGGAAGGAGTGAAAAACTGTTTTTT.

The chain joins TRBV9 to TRBJ2-1; 12 bases are shared with TRBD2. V shed 0 bases, J shed 8 bases, and the junction held 9 bases outside the gene matches. The germline V gene encodes CDR1 SGDLS and CDR2 YYNGEE. There are 17 residues in the CDR3. DNA for the CDR3: TGTGCCAGCAGCGTAGCTAGGACTAGCGGGGTGGGGGATGAGCAGTTCTTC. Encoded protein: CASSVARTSGVGDEQFF.

V usage is TRBV5-6 and J usage is TRBJ2-1; 9 bases agree with TRBD1. CDR1 and CDR2 (germline): SGHDT, YYEEEE. This CDR3 has 15 residues. J gave up 3 bases and V 4 bases, and 5 bases lay outside the gene matches. In DNA, the CDR3 is TGTGCCAGCAGCGTCTCGGGACAGGGCTACAATGAGCAGTTCTTC. Its translation: CASSVSGQGYNEQFF.

The chain is built from TRBV18 and TRBJ2-2, with D possibly being TRBD1 (6 bases). The CDR3 is 21 residues long. From germline, CDR1 is KGHSH and CDR2 LQKENI. Trimming shortened V by 0 bases and J by 4 bases, and 27 bases separated the two germline ends. In DNA, the CDR3 is TGTGCCAGCTCACCACCGATTTTCCGTTTGCGCTGGACAGAAATCACCGGGGAGCTGTTTTTT. Translated: CASSPPIFRLRWTEITGELFF.

This clone has only a few counts. This rearrangement joins TRBV5-1 to TRBJ1-1, with D perhaps matching TRBD1 (5 bases). This CDR3 has 15 amino acids. Per the germline V gene, CDR1 is SGHRS and CDR2 is YFSETQ. Trimming took off 3 bases at V and 4 bases at J, with 16 bases between the two ends. The CDR3 spells CASSSVEGRTTEAFF. CDR3 sequence (DNA): TGCGCCAGCAGCTCCGTGGAGGGACGTACCACTGAAGCTTTCTTT.

The chain recombines TRBV3-1 (or the pseudogene TRBV3-2) with TRBJ1-5; TRBD1 matches at 7 bases. The CDR3 totals 13 residues. Germline V CDR1 and CDR2: LGHDT, YNNKEL (reference sequence). V shed 4 bases, J shed 4 bases, and the junction held 1 base outside the gene matches. CDR3 residues: CASSLQGNQPQHF. The DNA of the CDR3 is TGTGCCAGCAGCCTACAGGGGAATCAGCCCCAGCATTTT.

The chain recombines TRBV11-1 with TRBJ1-2, with TRBD1 matching over 8 bases. The CDR3 totals 15 residues. Germline V gene data show CDR1 as SGHAT and CDR2 as FQDESV (reference sequence). With 5 bases clipped from V and 3 bases from J, the junction kept 8 bases outside the gene matches. The CDR3 region is CASSPRTGKDYGYTF. The CDR3 nucleotides are TGTGCCAGCAGCCCTCGGACAGGGAAGGACTATGGCTACACCTTC.

This chain uses TRBV9 with TRBJ1-1; 7 bases are a match to TRBD1. With 2 bases clipped from V and 2 bases from J, the junction kept 12 bases outside the gene matches. This CDR3 contains 17 residues. CDR1 is SGDLS, CDR2 YYNGEE, per germline. Here the CDR3 DNA reads TGTGCCAGCAGCGTTGTCCTGTCGACAGGGTTTAACACTGAAGCTTTCTTT. Protein: CASSVVLSTGFNTEAFF.

The gene calls are TRBV2 and TRBJ2-7, with D unresolved. V was clipped by 3 bases and J by 5 bases, with 17 bases between them. This CDR3 has 15 residues. The germline CDR1 and CDR2 sequences are SNHLY and FYNNEI. The DNA of the CDR3 is TGTGCCAGCAGTGAGGGCCAAAACCTCCGACACGAGCAGTACTTC. This codes for CASSEGQNLRHEQYF.

The chain has TRBV7-2 and TRBJ1-1; tentative D call: TRBD1 (6 bases). CDR1 is SGHTA and CDR2 is FQGNSA in the germline V gene. The CDR3 spans 14 residues. Trimming pared 2 bases from V and 2 bases from J, leaving 9 bases between. The CDR3 DNA sequence: TGTGCCAGCAGCTTAACAGGGAGTAACACTGAAGCTTTCTTT. Protein product: CASSLTGSNTEAFF.

The rearrangement links TRBV15 to TRBJ2-7, with 8 bases matching TRBD1. The CDR3 runs to 13 residues. CDR1 is LNHNV, CDR2 YYDKDF, per germline (reference sequence). J gave up 8 bases and V 1 base, and 4 bases lay outside the gene matches. Here the CDR3 DNA reads TGTGCCACCAGCAGAGGAGACAGGGGTAAGCAGTACTTC. It encodes CATSRGDRGKQYF.

This chain links TRBV10-3 with TRBJ2-3, with D perhaps matching TRBD1 (5 bases). The CDR3 sequence is 19 residues long. The ends were cut back, 3 bases at V and 5 bases at J, with 27 bases in the middle. CDR1 is ENHRY, CDR2 SYGVKD, per germline. CDR3: CAISEHSPRVSLGIDTQYF. CDR3 DNA sequence: TGTGCCATCAGTGAACACTCCCCCAGGGTCTCCCTGGGGATAGATACGCAGTATTTT.

This chain uses TRBV11-3 with TRBJ1-1, with D possibly matching TRBD1 (6 bases). Trimming shortened V by 2 bases and J by 1 base, and 8 bases separated the two germline ends. CDR1 and CDR2 (germline): SGHNT, YENEEA. The CDR3 extends over 14 amino acids. The CDR3 is CASSLSGANTEAFF. As DNA, the CDR3 is TGTGCCAGCAGCTTATCAGGGGCGAACACTGAAGCTTTCTTT.

The chain has TRBV9 and TRBJ2-1; D might be TRBD1 (7 bases). Germline V gene lookup returns CDR1 SGDLS and CDR2 YYNGEE. V lost 6 bases to trimming and J lost 0 bases, with 13 bases between them. CDR3 size: 15 residues. CDR3 DNA sequence: TGTGCCAGCACAGGGGGGCCCAGCTCCTACAATGAGCAGTTCTTC. Translated: CASTGGPSSYNEQFF.

The chain uses TRBV10-3 and TRBJ1-1; D gene unclear. V gave up 0 bases and J gave up 3 bases, with 11 bases separating them. The CDR3 is 15 residues long. Germline CDR1 reads ENHRY; CDR2 reads SYGVKD. The CDR3 is CAISESLSADTEAFF. The DNA for the CDR3 is TGTGCCATCAGTGAGTCGCTCTCGGCGGACACTGAAGCTTTCTTT.

The chain couples TRBV7-9 to TRBJ2-1, with D maybe TRBD1 (6 bases). Germline V gives CDR1 SEHNR, CDR2 FQNEAQ (reference sequence). This CDR3 is 14 amino acids long. Deletions cut 5 bases from V and 7 bases from J, with 15 bases between. CDR3 nucleotides: TGTGCCAGCAGCGATGCAGTACAGGGAAATGAGCAGTTCTTC. This translates into CASSDAVQGNEQFF.

The chain combines TRBV9 with TRBJ1-2, with 8 bases fitting TRBD1. This CDR3 region has 14 residues. V shed 3 bases and J 5 bases; nucleotides not matched to a gene: 6. Germline CDR1 and CDR2: SGDLS and YYNGEE. In DNA form, the CDR3 reads TGTGCCAGCAGCGCATCAGGGGGCGAGTATGGCTACACCTTC. It codes for CASSASGGEYGYTF.

For this clone: Distinct nucleotide sequences in the sample also encode this CDR3. The chain joins TRBV3-1 (or the pseudogene TRBV3-2) to TRBJ1-5; TRBD1 matches 9 bases. The CDR3 contains 15 residues. V lost 1 base, J lost 4 bases, and 2 bases stayed unmatched. Germline lookup yields CDR1 LGHDT and CDR2 YNNKEL (reference sequence). Written as DNA, the CDR3 is TGTGCCAGCAGCCAAGGAGGACAGGGGAATCAGCCCCAGCATTTT. Residues: CASSQGGQGNQPQHF.

This clone was detected once. The chain combines TRBV6-4 with TRBJ2-7, with a possible D match to TRBD1 (5 bases). This CDR3 is built from 17 residues. The germline V gene encodes CDR1 MRHNA and CDR2 SNTAGT. With 9 bases removed from V and 2 bases from J, the gap between germline ends came to 26 bases. In nucleotides, the CDR3 is TGTGCCAGATCCTGGGGAACAGGTAAAGGACCTACCTACGAGCAGTACTTC. It codes for CARSWGTGKGPTYEQYF.